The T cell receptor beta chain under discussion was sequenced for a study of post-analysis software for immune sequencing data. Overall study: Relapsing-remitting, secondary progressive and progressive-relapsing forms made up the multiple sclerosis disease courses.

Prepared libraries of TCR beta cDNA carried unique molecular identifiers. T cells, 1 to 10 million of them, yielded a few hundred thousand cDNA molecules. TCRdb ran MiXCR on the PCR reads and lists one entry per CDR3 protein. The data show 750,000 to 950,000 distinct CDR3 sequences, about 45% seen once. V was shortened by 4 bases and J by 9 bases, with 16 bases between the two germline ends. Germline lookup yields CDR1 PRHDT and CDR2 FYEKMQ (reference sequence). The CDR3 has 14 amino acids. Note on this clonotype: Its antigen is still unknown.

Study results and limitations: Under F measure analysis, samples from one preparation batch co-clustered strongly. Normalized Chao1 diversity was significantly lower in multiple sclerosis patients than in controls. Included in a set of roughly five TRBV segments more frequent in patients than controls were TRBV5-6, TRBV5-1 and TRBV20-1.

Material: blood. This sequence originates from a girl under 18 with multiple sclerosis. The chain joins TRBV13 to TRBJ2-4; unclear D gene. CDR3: CASSSDLDSGIQYF. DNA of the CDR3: TGTGCCAGCAGCTCGGATCTCGACTCGGGCATTCAGTACTTC.